The clone carrying this T cell receptor beta chain was detected a few times. The target antigen is unknown. Germline assignment: CDR1 LGHDT and CDR2 YNNKEL (reference sequence). The V and J ends lost 4 bases and 0 bases, in that order; junction bases with no gene match: 2. The CDR3 sequence is 14 residues long. This sample was included in a study of T-cell memory formation after mild COVID-19. Regarding the study as a whole: A subset of responding clones appeared in pre-infection memory, suggesting cross-reactive memory joined.

After 5'RACE with constant-segment primers, TCR alpha and TCR beta cDNA libraries carrying sample barcodes and UMIs were obtained. TCRdb processed the 5' RACE reads anew with MiXCR; each CDR3 protein has one entry. Here the sample spans more than 450,000 distinct CDR3 sequences, 18% being singletons. This sequence was found in an adult woman who had mild COVID-19 (a few samples of this study predate the infection). Cell type and time point are not known. Source material: PBMCs or a T cell subset sorted from them (not recorded which). J is TRBJ1-1 and V is TRBV3-1, with 7 bases that match TRBD1. CDR3 bases: TGTGCCAGCAGCCCCCAGGGGGTGAACACTGAAGCTTTCTTT. It yields the protein CASSPQGVNTEAFF.